Listed here are 2 T cell receptor beta chains from one sample, sequenced in a study of blood T cell repertoires in COVID-19. Profiled with immunoSEQ multiplex PCR; TCRdb holds only in-frame clones, not every one. The repertoire holds over 65,000 clones, with roughly 90% as singletons. Sequencing was performed on peripheral blood. These TCRs come from a man aged 45 to 65 with active or convalescent COVID-19.

This clone was detected a few times. The chain carries TRBV6-6 and TRBJ2-1; D gene ambiguous. The V gene's germline CDR1 is MNHNY and CDR2 SVGAGI (reference sequence). Trimming took 4 bases from V and 8 from J, leaving 6 bases between them. The CDR3 has 11 residues. The CDR3 DNA follows: TGTGCCAGCAGTTTGAGCTATGAGCAGTTCTTC. Its translation: CASSLSYEQFF.

J is TRBJ2-2 and V is TRBV5-1; 7 bases match TRBD2. The length of the CDR3 is 17 residues. V trimming: 4 bases; J trimming: 1 base; junction bases outside the gene matches: 10. Germline CDR1 reads SGHRS; CDR2 reads YFSETQ. As DNA, the CDR3 is TGCGCCAGCAGCCGGGGGGAGGGGAGCCAGAACACCGGGGAGCTGTTTTTT. Translating it yields CASSRGEGSQNTGELFF.